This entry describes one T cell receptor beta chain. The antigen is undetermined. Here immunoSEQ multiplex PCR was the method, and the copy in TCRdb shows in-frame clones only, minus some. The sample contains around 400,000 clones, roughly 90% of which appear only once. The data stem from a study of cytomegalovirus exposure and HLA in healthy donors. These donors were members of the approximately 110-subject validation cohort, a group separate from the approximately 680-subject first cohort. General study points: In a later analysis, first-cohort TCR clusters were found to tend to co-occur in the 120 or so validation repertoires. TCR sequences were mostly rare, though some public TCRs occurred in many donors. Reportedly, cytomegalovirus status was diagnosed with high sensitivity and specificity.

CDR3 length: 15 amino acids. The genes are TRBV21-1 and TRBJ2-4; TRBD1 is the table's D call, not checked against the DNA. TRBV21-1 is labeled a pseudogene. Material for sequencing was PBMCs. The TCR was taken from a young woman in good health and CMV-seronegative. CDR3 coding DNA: TGTGCCAGCAGCACAGGGATTTTAGCCAAAAACATTCAGTACTTC. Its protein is CASSTGILAKNIQYF.